The clone carrying this TCR beta chain was seen ten or more times. Looked up from germline, CDR1 is SGHTA and CDR2 is FQGNSA. V was cut by 1 base and J by 1 base, with 8 bases left in between. The CDR3 runs 14 residues. This sample was taken from a study of T-cell memory formation after mild COVID-19. Using its own MiXCR run on the 5' RACE reads, TCRdb lists one record per CDR3 protein. The sample includes about 27,000 distinct CDR3 sequences, around 16% seen only once; the top ten take around 1.5%. This clonotype was sampled from an adult who had mild COVID-19 (a few samples of this study predate the infection). Cell type and time point are not known. Material for sequencing was PBMCs or a T cell subset sorted from them (not recorded which). The chain carries TRBV7-2 and TRBJ2-7; D gene ambiguous. The CDR3 is CASSLDGRSYEQYF. CDR3 in DNA: TGTGCCAGCAGCTTAGACGGACGATCCTACGAGCAGTACTTC.